This T cell receptor (beta chain) was profiled in a study of blood T cell repertoires in COVID-19. TCRdb's table, derived via immunoSEQ multiplex PCR, lists solely in-frame clones and lacks some. The sample lists around 50,000 clones; around 90% were seen once. Looked up from germline, CDR1 is SGDLS and CDR2 is YYNGEE. The V end lost 0 bases, the J end lost 5 bases, and 12 bases lay between the germline ends. This CDR3 comprises 15 residues. The TCR was taken from a human donor in a cohort sampled during active COVID-19. The genes are TRBV9 and TRBJ1-3; TRBD1 is a possible D gene (6 bases). The source material was peripheral blood. Here the CDR3 reads CASSVEGVQRNTIYF. CDR3 bases: TGTGCCAGCAGCGTAGAGGGGGTTCAAAGAAACACCATATATTTT. Together with reference TRBV9 and TRBJ1-3, the CDR3 gives the full variable domain: DSGVTQTPKHLITATGQRVTLRCSPRSGDLSVYWYQQSLDQGLQFLIQYYNGEERAKGNILERFSAQQFPDLHSELNLSSLELGDSALYFCASSVEGVQRNTIYFGEGSWLTVV.